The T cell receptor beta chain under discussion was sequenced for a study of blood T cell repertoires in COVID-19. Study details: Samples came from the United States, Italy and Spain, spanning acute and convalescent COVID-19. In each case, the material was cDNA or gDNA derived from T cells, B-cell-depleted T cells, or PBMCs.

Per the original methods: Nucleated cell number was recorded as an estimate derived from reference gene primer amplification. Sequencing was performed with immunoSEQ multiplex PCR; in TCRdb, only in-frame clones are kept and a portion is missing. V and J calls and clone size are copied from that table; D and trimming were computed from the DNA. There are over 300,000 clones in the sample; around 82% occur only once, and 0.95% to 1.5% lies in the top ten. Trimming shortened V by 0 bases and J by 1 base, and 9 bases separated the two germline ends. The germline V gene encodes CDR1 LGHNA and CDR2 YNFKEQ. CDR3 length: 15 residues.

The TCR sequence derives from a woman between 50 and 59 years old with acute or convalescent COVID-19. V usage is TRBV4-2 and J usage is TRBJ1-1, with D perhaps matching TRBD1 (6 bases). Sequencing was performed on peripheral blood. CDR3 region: CASSQEQGQNTEAFF. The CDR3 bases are TGTGCCAGCAGCCAAGAACAGGGACAGAACACTGAAGCTTTCTTT.